The source of this T cell receptor (beta chain) is a study of T cell changes during pregnancy in multiple sclerosis. Trimming took off 3 bases at V and 1 base at J, with 12 bases between the two ends. The germline gives CDR1 GTSNPN, CDR2 SVGIG (reference sequence). The CDR3 covers 14 residues. This clone was seen a few times. The table came from immunoSEQ multiplex PCR; TCRdb's copy has only in-frame clones and leaves some out. Here the sample spans under 55,000 clones, around 90% being singletons. This TCR was sampled from a female donor with multiple sclerosis, enrolled in a pregnancy study. V usage is TRBV30 and J usage is TRBJ1-1, with a tentative D call TRBD1 (5 bases). Sequencing used peripheral blood, obtained in the first trimester of pregnancy. This CDR3 is CAWSPGIRNTEAFF. The DNA of the CDR3 is TGTGCCTGGAGCCCAGGGATAAGGAACACTGAAGCTTTCTTT.